These 6 T cell receptor beta chains came from one sample sequenced in a study of persistence of HIV-infected CD4 T cells. Antigen specificity for these receptors is unknown. Sequencing used immunoSEQ version 4 in survey mode. Sequenced by immunoSEQ multiplex PCR; TCRdb stores in-frame clones only, minus some. The sample lists 37,000 or so clones; 80% were seen once. Stimulation used 8.5 to 10 ug/mL lysate from CMV-infected fibroblasts. CD40L-negative CD69-negative CD45RO-high memory CD4+ T cells were sorted as populations depleted of antigen-responding cells. The source material was CD4+ T cells sorted from PBMCs after approximately 19-hour stimulation, sampled from a patient who received antiretroviral therapy. The receptor set was obtained from an adult man with HIV who was CMV-seropositive.

The chain couples TRBV2 to TRBJ2-2; D is unresolved. Germline V gene sequence: CDR1 SNHLY, CDR2 FYNNEI. V gave up 5 bases and J gave up 1 base, with 8 bases separating them. The CDR3 totals 14 residues. The CDR3 region is CASSTRQNTGELFF. For the CDR3, the DNA is TGTGCCAGCAGTACACGACAGAACACCGGGGAGCTGTTTTTT.

This clone was seen a single time. V gene TRBV5-1 combines with J gene TRBJ2-5, with 8 bases that match TRBD2. This CDR3 has 18 amino acids. V lost 0 bases to trimming and J lost 2 bases; unmatched junction nucleotides: 12. Germline V gene lookup returns CDR1 SGHRS and CDR2 YFSETQ. CDR3 protein: CASSLAVGAAGAQETQYF. The CDR3 coding sequence is TGCGCCAGCAGCTTGGCCGTGGGTGCAGCGGGGGCACAAGAGACCCAGTACTTC.

The CDR3 here is CASSLFGPSAGQPQHF. The CDR3, as DNA: TGTGCCAGCAGCTTATTCGGACCCTCGGCAGGGCAGCCCCAGCATTTT. The chain couples TRBV7-8 to TRBJ1-5, with a possible D match to TRBD1 (5 bases). The CDR3 runs to 16 residues. The V end was cut by 2 bases, the J end by 7 bases, with 18 bases between. Germline values: CDR1 SGHVS, CDR2 FQNEAQ.

This clone was seen a single time. The chain has TRBV20-1 and TRBJ2-7, with D hard to call. Germline CDR1 and CDR2: DFQATT and SNEGSKA (reference sequence). There are 11 residues in the CDR3. Trimming pared 5 bases from V and 3 bases from J, leaving 8 bases between. CDR3 nucleotide sequence: TGCAGTGCTCTCCTAAGCTACGAGCAGTACTTC. Its protein product is CSALLSYEQYF.

This chain links TRBV2 with TRBJ1-4; D ambiguous. CDR1 and CDR2 from the germline V gene are SNHLY and FYNNEI. Trimming pared 5 bases from V and 8 bases from J, leaving 9 bases between. This CDR3 has 12 amino acids. The CDR3 coding sequence is TGTGCCAGCAGTCGGGTGAGAGAAAAACTGTTTTTT. Protein: CASSRVREKLFF.

The V gene is TRBV5-6, the J gene TRBJ2-7; D gene ambiguous. Trimming removed 0 bases from V and 2 bases from J, with 9 bases in between. The V gene's germline CDR1 is SGHDT and CDR2 YYEEEE. The length of the CDR3 is 14 residues. CDR3: CASSLGPAAYEQYF. CDR3 DNA sequence: TGTGCCAGCAGCTTGGGGCCGGCCGCCTACGAGCAGTACTTC.